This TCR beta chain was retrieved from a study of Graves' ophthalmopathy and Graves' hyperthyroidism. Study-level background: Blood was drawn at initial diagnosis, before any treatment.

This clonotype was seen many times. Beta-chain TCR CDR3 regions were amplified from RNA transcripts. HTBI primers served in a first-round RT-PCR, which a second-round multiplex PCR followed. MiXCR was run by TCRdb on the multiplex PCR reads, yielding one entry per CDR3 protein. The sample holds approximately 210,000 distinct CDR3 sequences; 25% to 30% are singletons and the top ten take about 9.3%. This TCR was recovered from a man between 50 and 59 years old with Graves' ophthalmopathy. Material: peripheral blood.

The CDR3 loop is CSASTGAGAHLGAGELFF. CDR3 nucleotides: TGCAGTGCTAGTACGGGGGCTGGGGCCCACCTCGGGGCCGGGGAGCTGTTTTTT. V is TRBV20-1 and J is TRBJ2-2; D may correspond to TRBD1 or TRBD2 (6 bases each). The CDR3 is made up of 18 amino acids. The germline V gene has CDR1 DFQATT and CDR2 SNEGSKA (reference sequence). Trimming pared 3 bases from V and 6 bases from J, leaving 26 bases between.